This T cell receptor beta chain came from a study of control samples from healthy donors and cancer patients. V was shortened by 0 bases and J by 6 bases, with 6 bases between the two germline ends. Per the germline V gene, CDR1 is LGHDT and CDR2 is YNNKEL (reference sequence). This CDR3 has 13 amino acids. TCRdb's table, derived via immunoSEQ multiplex PCR, lists solely in-frame clones and lacks some. This table holds 150,000 to 200,000 clones, approximately 86% found once. The material sequenced was blood. V usage is TRBV3-1 (or the pseudogene TRBV3-2) and J usage is TRBJ2-1; D gene uncertain. The origin of this receptor is a man aged 18 to 30 in good health. DNA for the CDR3: TGTGCCAGCAGCCAAGATCACGGCAATGAGCAGTTCTTC. This translates into CASSQDHGNEQFF.